A selection of T cell receptor beta chains follows, all from one sample in a study. Via MiXCR, TCRdb re-called the 5' RACE reads, giving one row per CDR3 protein. The sample lists under 65,000 distinct CDR3 sequences; about a fifth were seen once. Sequencing was done on a sample of tumor-infiltrating Tregs sorted from the breast tumor. The receptors here all came from a female donor with breast cancer. The CDR3 runs from the conserved cysteine through the conserved F or W. D genes are given only for firm matches.

TRBV6-5	TRBD1	14	TRBJ1-1	CASSLQGAYTEAFF
TRBV9	.	14	TRBJ2-3	CASSGPGGTDTQYF
TRBV4-1	TRBD1	15	TRBJ2-7	CASSHLGDRGHEQYF
TRBV11-3	.	17	TRBJ2-5	CASSNYHRESGQETQYF
TRBV7-2	.	15	TRBJ1-4	CASSPSGYVNEKLFF
TRBV2	.	14	TRBJ1-6	CASRMAFGNSPLHF
TRBV18	.	16	TRBJ1-2	CASSGTSLSVVYGYTF
TRBV3-1	.	15	TRBJ1-4	CASSLDGASNEKLFF
TRBV2	.	15	TRBJ2-6	CASRPKLSGANVLTF
TRBV28	.	11	TRBJ2-3	CAIFRGGTQYF
TRBV5-5	.	16	TRBJ1-1	CASTLTVGVQDTEAFF
TRBV5-6	.	13	TRBJ1-4	CASSLRSAEELFF
TRBV9	.	16	TRBJ2-6	CASSVGYSSGANVLTF
TRBV7-8	.	14	TRBJ2-1	CASSWGAGFYEQFF
TRBV24-1	.	15	TRBJ1-3	CACQMKDRSGNTIYF
TRBV7-2	.	13	TRBJ1-2	CASSLFGSYGYTF
TRBV11-2	.	15	TRBJ2-7	CASSLEAESSYEQYF
TRBV11-3	.	17	TRBJ2-6	CASSLDRDDSGANVLTF
TRBV5-6	TRBD1	13	TRBJ1-2	CASRDRGLEGYTF
TRBV7-9	.	12	TRBJ1-1	CASSQMGTEAFF
TRBV7-3	.	16	TRBJ2-3	CASSPQIGGVTDTQYF
TRBV7-3	TRBD1	14	TRBJ1-2	CASSLGQGSYGYTF
TRBV2	.	13	TRBJ1-5	CASRRAGNQPQHF
TRBV5-1	TRBD2	17	TRBJ2-1	CASSIGLADYNLGEQFF
TRBV5-1	.	16	TRBJ1-1	CASSWDYRVEGTVAFF
TRBV20-1	.	12	TRBJ1-1	CSASTGYTEAFF
TRBV7-2	.	14	TRBJ1-1	CASSFQGFGSGAFF
TRBV20-1	.	14	TRBJ2-3	CSALNPGAEDTQYF
TRBV7-6	.	12	TRBJ1-5	CASSTVGQPQHF
TRBV4-1	.	14	TRBJ1-2	CASSQAIASYGYTF
TRBV15	TRBD1	17	TRBJ1-5	CATSREDRGLRNQPQHF
TRBV5-1	.	14	TRBJ1-1	CASSEDNMNTEAFF
TRBV20-1	.	14	TRBJ2-6	CSAPSASGANVLTF
TRBV3-1	.	12	TRBJ2-7	CASSPLGDEQYF
TRBV7-2	TRBD1	14	TRBJ1-4	CASSYRQGGEKLFF
TRBV5-6	.	15	TRBJ1-5	CASSIGPLENQPQHF
TRBV29-1	TRBD1	12	TRBJ1-2	CSGIAGGAGYTF
TRBV7-3	.	13	TRBJ1-6	CASSLTTHSPLHF
TRBV20-1	.	12	TRBJ2-7	CSARSGGYEQYF
TRBV4-2	TRBD2	15	TRBJ2-3	CASSLGAGVGDTQYF
TRBV6-1	.	15	TRBJ1-5	CASSVRTEGNQPQHF
TRBV12-3/TRBV12-4	.	12	TRBJ1-3	CASMGRGNTIYF
TRBV7-2	.	14	TRBJ1-2	CASSSYTGTKGYTF
TRBV3-1	.	15	TRBJ2-1	CASSHRGPSYNEQFF
TRBV5-4	.	16	TRBJ2-7	CASSPEGGLYSYEQYF
TRBV15	.	13	TRBJ2-3	CATSRDYRDTQYF
TRBV7-2	TRBD2	14	TRBJ2-7	CASRSRLAAYEQYF
TRBV18	.	13	TRBJ1-5	CASSPGFNQPQHF
TRBV5-1	.	13	TRBJ2-2	CASSSFNTGELFF
TRBV11-2	.	13	TRBJ2-3	CASSLEEGGTQYF
TRBV30	.	14	TRBJ1-1	CAWRGRTMNTEAFF
TRBV5-1	.	15	TRBJ2-1	CASSLGRQGNNEQFF
TRBV12-3/TRBV12-4	.	14	TRBJ2-5	CTSSLSTAGETQYF
TRBV5-1	TRBD1	13	TRBJ1-1	CASSLTGDTEAFF
TRBV20-1	TRBD1	14	TRBJ1-1	CSAEKTGGGTEAFF
TRBV20-1	.	12	TRBJ2-3	CSAAPKTDTQYF
TRBV18	.	14	TRBJ2-1	CASSLGATTNEQFF
TRBV20-1	TRBD2	13	TRBJ2-7	CGASSGNNYEQYF
TRBV5-1	.	15	TRBJ2-7	CASSLSRHLGYEQYF
TRBV5-1	.	15	TRBJ2-2	CASSFVQGGAGELFF